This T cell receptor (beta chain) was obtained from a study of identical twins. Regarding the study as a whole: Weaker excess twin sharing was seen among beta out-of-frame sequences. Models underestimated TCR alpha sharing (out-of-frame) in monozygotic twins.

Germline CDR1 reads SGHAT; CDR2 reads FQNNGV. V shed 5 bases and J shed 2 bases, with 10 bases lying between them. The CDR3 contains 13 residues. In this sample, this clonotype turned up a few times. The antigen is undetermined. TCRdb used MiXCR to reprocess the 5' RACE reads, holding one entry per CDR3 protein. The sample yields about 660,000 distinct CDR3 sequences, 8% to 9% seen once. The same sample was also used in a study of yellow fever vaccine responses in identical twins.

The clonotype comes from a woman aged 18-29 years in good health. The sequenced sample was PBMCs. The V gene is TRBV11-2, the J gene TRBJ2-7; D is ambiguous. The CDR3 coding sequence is TGTGCCAGCAGCGAGGACGACCCCTACGAGCAGTACTTC. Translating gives CASSEDDPYEQYF. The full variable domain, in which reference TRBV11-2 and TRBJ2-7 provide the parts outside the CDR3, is EAGVAQSPRYKIIEKRQSVAFWCNPISGHATLYWYQQILGQGPKLLIQFQNNGVVDDSQLPKDRFSAERLKGVDSTLKIQPAKLEDSAVYLCASSEDDPYEQYFGPGTRLTVT.